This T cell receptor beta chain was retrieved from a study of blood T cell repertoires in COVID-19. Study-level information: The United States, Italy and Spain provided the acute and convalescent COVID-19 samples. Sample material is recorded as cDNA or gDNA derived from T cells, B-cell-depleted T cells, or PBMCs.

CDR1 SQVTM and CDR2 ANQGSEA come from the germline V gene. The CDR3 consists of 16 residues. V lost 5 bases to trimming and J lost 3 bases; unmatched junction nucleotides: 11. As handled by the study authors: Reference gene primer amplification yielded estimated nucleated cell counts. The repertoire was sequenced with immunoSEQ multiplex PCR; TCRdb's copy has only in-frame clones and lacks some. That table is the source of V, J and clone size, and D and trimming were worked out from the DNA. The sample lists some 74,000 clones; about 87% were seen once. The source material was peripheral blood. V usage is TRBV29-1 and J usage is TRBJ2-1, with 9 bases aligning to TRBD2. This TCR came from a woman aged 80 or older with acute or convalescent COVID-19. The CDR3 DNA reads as TGCAGCGTTTTATCCACGCTAGCGGGGAACTACAATGAGCAGTTCTTC. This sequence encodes CSVLSTLAGNYNEQFF.